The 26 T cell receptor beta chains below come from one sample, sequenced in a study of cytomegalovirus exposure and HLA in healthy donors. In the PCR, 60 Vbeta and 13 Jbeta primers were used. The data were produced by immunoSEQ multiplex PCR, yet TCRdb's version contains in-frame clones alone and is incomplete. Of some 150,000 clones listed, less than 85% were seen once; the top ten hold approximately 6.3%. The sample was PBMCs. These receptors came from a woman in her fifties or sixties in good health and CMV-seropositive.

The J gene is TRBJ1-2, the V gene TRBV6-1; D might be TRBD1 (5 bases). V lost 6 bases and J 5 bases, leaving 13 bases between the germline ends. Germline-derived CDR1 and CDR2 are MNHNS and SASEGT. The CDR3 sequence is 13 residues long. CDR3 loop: CASRPSGVYGYTF. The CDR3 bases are TGTGCCAGCAGGCCTTCGGGGGTTTATGGCTACACCTTC.

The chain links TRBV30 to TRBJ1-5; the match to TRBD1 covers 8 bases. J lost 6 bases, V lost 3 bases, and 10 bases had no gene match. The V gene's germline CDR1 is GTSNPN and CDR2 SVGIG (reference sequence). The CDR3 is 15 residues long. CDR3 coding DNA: TGTGCCTGGAGCTTGGGACAGGTAGGCGGTCAGCCCCAGCATTTT. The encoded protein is CAWSLGQVGGQPQHF.

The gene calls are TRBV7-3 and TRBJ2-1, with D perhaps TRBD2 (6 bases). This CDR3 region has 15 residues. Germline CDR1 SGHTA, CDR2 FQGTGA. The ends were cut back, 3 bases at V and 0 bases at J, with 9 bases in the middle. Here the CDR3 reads CASSFGLSSYNEQFF. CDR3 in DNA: TGTGCCAGCAGCTTCGGACTAAGCTCCTACAATGAGCAGTTCTTC.

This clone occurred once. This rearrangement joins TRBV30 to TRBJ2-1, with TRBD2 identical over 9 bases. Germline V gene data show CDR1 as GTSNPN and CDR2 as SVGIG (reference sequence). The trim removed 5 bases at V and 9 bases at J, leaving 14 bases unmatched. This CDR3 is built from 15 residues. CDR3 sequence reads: CAWAEGAGGTGEQFF. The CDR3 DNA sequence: TGTGCCTGGGCGGAAGGAGCGGGGGGAACGGGTGAGCAGTTCTTC.

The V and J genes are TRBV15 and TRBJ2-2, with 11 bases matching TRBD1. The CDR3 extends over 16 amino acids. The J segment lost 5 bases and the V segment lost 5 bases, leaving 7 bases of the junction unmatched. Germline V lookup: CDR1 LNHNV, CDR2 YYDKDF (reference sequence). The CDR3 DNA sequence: TGTGCCACCAGCCCATCGGACAGGGGGCTGACCGGGGAGCTGTTTTTT. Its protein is CATSPSDRGLTGELFF.

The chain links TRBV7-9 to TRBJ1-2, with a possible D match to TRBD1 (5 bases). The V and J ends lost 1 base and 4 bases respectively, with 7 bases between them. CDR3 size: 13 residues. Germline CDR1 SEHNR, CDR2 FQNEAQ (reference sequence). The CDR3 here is CASSLDRLYGYTF. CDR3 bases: TGTGCCAGCAGCTTAGACAGGCTCTATGGCTACACCTTC. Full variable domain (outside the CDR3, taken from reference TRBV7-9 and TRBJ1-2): DTGVSQNPRHKITKRGQNVTFRCDPISEHNRLYWYRQTLGQGPEFLTYFQNEAQLEKSRLLSDRFSAERPKGSFSTLEIQRTEQGDSAMYLCASSLDRLYGYTFGSGTRLTVV.

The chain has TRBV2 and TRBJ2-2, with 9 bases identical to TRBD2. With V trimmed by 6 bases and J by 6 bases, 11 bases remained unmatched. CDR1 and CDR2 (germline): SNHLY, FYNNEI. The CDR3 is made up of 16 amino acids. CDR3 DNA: TGTGCCAGCAGGAGGACGGCTAGCGGGGTCCCCGGGGAGCTGTTTTTT. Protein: CASRRTASGVPGELFF.

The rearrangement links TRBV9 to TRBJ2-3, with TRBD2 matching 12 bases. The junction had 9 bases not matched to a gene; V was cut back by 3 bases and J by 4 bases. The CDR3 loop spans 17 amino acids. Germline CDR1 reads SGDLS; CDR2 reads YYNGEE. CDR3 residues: CASSELAGGGVADTQYF. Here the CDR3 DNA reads TGTGCCAGCAGCGAACTAGCGGGGGGCGGGGTAGCAGATACGCAGTATTTT.

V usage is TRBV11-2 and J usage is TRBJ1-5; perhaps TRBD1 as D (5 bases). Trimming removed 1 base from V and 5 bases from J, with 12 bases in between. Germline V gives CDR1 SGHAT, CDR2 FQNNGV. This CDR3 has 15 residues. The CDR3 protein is CASSLAGGSYQPQHF. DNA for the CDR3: TGTGCCAGCAGCTTAGCCGGGGGGAGTTATCAGCCCCAGCATTTT.

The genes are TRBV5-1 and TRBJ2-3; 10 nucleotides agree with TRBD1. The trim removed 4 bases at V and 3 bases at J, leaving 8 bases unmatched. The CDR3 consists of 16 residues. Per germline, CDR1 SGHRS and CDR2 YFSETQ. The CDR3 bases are TGCGCCAGCAGCATGCAGACAGGGGGCGGGACAGATACGCAGTATTTT. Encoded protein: CASSMQTGGGTDTQYF.

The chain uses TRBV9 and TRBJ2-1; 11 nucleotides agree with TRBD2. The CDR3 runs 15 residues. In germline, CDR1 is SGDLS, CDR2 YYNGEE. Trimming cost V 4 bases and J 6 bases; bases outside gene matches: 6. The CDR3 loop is CASSFRLAGLNEQFF. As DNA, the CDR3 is TGTGCCAGCAGCTTTAGACTAGCGGGGCTCAATGAGCAGTTCTTC. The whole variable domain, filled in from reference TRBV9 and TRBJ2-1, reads DSGVTQTPKHLITATGQRVTLRCSPRSGDLSVYWYQQSLDQGLQFLIQYYNGEERAKGNILERFSAQQFPDLHSELNLSSLELGDSALYFCASSFRLAGLNEQFFGPGTRLTVL.

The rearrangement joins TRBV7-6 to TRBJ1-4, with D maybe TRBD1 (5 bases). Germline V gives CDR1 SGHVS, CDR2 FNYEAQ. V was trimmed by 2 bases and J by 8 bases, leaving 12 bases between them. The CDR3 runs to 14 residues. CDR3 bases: TGTGCCAGCAGCTTATCAAGGGCAGGGGAAAAACTGTTTTTT. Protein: CASSLSRAGEKLFF.

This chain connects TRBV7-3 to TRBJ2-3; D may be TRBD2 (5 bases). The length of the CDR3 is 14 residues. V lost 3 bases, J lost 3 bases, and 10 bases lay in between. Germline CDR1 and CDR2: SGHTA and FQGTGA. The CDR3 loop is CASSFGRATDTQYF. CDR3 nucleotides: TGTGCCAGCAGCTTCGGGCGGGCTACAGATACGCAGTATTTT.

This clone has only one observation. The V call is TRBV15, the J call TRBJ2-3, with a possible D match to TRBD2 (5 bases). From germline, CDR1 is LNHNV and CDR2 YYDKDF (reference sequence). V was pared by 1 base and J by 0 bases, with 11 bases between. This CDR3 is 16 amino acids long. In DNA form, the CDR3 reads TGTGCCACCAGCAGAGGGAGGACGATCAGCACAGATACGCAGTATTTT. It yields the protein CATSRGRTISTDTQYF.

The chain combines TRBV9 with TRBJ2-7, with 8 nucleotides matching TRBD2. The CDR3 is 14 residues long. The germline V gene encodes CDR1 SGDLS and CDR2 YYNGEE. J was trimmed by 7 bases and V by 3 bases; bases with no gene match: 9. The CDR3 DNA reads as TGTGCCAGCAGCGCAAGCGGGGGCAGTGGGGAGCAGTACTTC. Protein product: CASSASGGSGEQYF.

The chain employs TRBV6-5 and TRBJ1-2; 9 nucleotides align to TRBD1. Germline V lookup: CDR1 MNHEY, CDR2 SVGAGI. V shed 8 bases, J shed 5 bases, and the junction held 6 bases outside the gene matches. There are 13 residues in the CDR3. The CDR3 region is CASLAGTGYGYTF. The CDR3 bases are TGTGCCAGCCTAGCCGGGACAGGGTATGGCTACACCTTC.

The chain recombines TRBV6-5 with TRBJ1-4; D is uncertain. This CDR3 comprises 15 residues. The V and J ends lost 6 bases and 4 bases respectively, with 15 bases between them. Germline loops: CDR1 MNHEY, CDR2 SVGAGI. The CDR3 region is CASRHRREFNEKLFF. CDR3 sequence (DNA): TGTGCCAGCAGACATCGACGGGAGTTTAATGAAAAACTGTTTTTT.

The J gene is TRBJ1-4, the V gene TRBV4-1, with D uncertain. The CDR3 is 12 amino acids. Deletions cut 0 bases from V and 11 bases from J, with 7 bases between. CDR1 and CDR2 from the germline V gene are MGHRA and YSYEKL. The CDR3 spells CASSQETGKLFF. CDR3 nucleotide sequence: TGCGCCAGCAGCCAAGAGACCGGGAAACTGTTTTTT.

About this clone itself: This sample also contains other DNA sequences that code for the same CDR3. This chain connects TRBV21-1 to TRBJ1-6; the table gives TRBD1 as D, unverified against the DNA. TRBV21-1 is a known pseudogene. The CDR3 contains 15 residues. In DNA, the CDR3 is TGTGCTAGCAGCTTCCCCAGGGGAATTCATTCACCCCTCCACTTT. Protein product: CASSFPRGIHSPLHF.

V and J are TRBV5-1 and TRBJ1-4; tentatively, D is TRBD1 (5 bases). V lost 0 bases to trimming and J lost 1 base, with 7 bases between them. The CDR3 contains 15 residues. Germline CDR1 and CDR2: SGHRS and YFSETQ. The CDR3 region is CASSLGGGTNEKLFF. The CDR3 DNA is TGCGCCAGCAGCTTGGGGGGCGGAACTAATGAAAAACTGTTTTTT.

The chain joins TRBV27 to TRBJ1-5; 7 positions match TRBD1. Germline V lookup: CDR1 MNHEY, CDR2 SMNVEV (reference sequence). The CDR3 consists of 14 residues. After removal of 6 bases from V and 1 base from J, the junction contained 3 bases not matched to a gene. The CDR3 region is CASRQGQSNQPQHF. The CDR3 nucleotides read TGTGCCAGCAGACAGGGGCAGAGCAATCAGCCCCAGCATTTT.

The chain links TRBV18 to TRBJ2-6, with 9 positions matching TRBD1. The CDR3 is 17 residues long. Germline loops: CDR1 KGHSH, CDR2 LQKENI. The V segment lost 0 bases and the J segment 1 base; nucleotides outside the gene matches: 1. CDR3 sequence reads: CASSPPGQGSGANVLTF. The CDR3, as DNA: TGTGCCAGCTCACCACCGGGACAGGGTTCTGGGGCCAACGTCCTGACTTTC.

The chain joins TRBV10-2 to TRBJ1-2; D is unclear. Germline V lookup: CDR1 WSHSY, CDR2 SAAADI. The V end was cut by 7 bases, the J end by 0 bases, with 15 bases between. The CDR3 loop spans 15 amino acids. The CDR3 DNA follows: TGCGCCAGCATGCCCGGGGAACTTTCTAACTATGGCTACACCTTC. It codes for CASMPGELSNYGYTF.

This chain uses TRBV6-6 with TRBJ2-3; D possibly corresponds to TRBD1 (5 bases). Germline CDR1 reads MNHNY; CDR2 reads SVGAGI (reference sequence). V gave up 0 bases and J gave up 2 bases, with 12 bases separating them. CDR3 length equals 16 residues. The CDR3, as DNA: TGTGCCAGCAGTTACTCGAGGCAGGACAACACAGATACGCAGTATTTT. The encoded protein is CASSYSRQDNTDTQYF.

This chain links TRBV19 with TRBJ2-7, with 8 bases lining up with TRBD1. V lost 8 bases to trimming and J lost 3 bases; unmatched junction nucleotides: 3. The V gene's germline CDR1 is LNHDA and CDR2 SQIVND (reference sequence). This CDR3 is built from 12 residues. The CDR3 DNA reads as TGTGCCAGTTCACAGGGGGACTACGAGCAGTACTTC. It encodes CASSQGDYEQYF.

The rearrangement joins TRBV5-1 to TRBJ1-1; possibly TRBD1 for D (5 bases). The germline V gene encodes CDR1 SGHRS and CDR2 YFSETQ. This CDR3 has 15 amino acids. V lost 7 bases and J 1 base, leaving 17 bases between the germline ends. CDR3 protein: CASLSQGASNTEAFF. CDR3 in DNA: TGCGCCAGCTTAAGCCAGGGCGCCTCGAACACTGAAGCTTTCTTT.